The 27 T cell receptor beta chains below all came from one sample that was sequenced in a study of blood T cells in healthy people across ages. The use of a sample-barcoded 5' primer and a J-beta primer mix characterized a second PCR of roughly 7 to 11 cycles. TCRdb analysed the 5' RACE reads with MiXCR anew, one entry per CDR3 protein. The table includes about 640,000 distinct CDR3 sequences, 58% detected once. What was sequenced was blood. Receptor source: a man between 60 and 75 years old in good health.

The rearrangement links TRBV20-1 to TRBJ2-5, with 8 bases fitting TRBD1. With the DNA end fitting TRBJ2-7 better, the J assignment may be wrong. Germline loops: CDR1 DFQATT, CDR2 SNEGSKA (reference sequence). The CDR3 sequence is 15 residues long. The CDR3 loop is CSAQDSRTGNYEQYF. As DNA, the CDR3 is TGCAGTGCCCAAGACTCCAGGACAGGGAACTACGAGCAGTACTTC.

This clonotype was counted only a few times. In nucleotides, the CDR3 is TGTGCCAGCAGTTTGTCAGGCTTGGAGACCCAGTACTTC. It yields the protein CASSLSGLETQYF. The V and J genes are TRBV12-3 or TRBV12-4 and TRBJ2-5; D uncertain. V gave up 3 bases and J gave up 5 bases, with 10 bases separating them. The CDR3 extends over 13 amino acids.

CDR3 DNA: TGTGCCAGCAGCCACCCGACAGGGGTCGAGCAGTACTTC. It specifies CASSHPTGVEQYF. V is TRBV11-2 and J is TRBJ2-5, with 8 positions matching TRBD1. TRBJ2-7 explains the end of the DNA better; the J call may be wrong. Germline loops: CDR1 SGHAT, CDR2 FQNNGV. This CDR3 is built from 13 residues.

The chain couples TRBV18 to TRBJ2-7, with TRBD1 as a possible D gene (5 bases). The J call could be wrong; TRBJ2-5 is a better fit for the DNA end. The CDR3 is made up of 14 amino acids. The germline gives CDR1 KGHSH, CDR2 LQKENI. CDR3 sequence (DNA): TGTGCCAGCTCACCACCGTCAGGGTGGGAGACCCAGTACTTC. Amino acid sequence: CASSPPSGWETQYF.

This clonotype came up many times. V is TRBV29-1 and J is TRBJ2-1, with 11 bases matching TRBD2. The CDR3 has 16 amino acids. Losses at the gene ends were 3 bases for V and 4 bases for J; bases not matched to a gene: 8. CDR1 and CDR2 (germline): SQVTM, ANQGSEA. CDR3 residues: CSVDRTGTSGYNEQFF. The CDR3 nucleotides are TGCAGCGTTGACCGAACCGGGACTAGCGGATACAATGAGCAGTTCTTC.

The CDR3 sequence is CASSYERADGGYTF. The CDR3 DNA follows: TGTGCCAGCAGTTACGAACGGGCTGATGGAGGCTACACCTTC. This chain connects TRBV6-5 to TRBJ1-2; no clear D gene. This CDR3 has 14 amino acids. The germline gives CDR1 MNHEY, CDR2 SVGAGI. V was cut by 2 bases and J by 8 bases, with 15 bases left in between.

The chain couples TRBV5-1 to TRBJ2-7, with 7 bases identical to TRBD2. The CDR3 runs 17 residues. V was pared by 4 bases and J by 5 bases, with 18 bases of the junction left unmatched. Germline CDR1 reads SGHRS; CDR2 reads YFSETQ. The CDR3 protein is CASSEAAVGGGLDEQYF. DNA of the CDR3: TGCGCCAGCAGCGAGGCCGCAGTCGGCGGGGGTCTGGACGAGCAGTACTTC.

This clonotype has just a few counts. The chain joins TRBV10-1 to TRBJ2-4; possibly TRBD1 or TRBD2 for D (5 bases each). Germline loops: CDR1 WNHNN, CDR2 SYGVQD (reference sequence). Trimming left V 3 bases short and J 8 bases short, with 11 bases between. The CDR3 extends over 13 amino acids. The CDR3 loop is CASSDGQGDIQYF. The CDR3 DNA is TGCGCCAGCAGTGACGGGCAGGGAGACATTCAGTACTTC.

For the CDR3, the DNA is TGCAGTGCTAGAGGACAGTTCGTCTACGAGCAGTACTTC. It encodes CSARGQFVYEQYF. The chain carries TRBV20-1 and TRBJ2-7; the D gene is possibly TRBD1 (5 bases). V was clipped by 1 base and J by 3 bases, with 10 bases between them. Germline V lookup: CDR1 DFQATT, CDR2 SNEGSKA (reference sequence). CDR3 length: 13 residues.

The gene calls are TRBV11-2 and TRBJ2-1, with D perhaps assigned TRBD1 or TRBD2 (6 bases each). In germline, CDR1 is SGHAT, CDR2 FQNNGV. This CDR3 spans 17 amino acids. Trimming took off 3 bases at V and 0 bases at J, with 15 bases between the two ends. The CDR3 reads CASSLIGGSPSYNEQFF. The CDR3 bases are TGTGCCAGCAGCTTGATAGGGGGGTCCCCCTCCTACAATGAGCAGTTCTTC.

CDR3 bases: TGCAGTGTACAGGGCAGAGGGGGGTCGAGCAATGAGCAGTACTTC. Translating gives CSVQGRGGSSNEQYF. The V and J genes are TRBV20-1 and TRBJ2-7; tentatively, D is TRBD1 or TRBD2 (6 bases each). The CDR3 runs 15 residues. V was pared by 7 bases and J by 7 bases, with 26 bases between. CDR1 and CDR2 from the germline V gene are DFQATT and SNEGSKA (reference sequence).

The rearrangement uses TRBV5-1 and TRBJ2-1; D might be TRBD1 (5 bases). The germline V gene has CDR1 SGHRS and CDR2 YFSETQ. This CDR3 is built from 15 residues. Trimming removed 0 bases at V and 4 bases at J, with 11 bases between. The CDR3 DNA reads TGCGCCAGCAGCTTGGCGCAGGGTCTTTACAATGAGCAGTTCTTC. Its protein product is CASSLAQGLYNEQFF.

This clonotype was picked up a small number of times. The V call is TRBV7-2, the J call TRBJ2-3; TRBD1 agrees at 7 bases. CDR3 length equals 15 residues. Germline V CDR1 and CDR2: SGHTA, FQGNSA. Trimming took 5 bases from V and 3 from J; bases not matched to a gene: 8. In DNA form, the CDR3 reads TGTGCCAGCAGCGAGGGGGCCAGTTGGACAGATACGCAGTATTTT. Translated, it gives CASSEGASWTDTQYF. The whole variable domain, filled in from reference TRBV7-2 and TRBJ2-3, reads GAGVSQSPSNKVTEKGKDVELRCDPISGHTALYWYRQSLGQGLEFLIYFQGNSAPDKSGLPSDRFSAERTGGSVSTLTIQRTQQEDSAVYLCASSEGASWTDTQYFGPGTRLTVL.

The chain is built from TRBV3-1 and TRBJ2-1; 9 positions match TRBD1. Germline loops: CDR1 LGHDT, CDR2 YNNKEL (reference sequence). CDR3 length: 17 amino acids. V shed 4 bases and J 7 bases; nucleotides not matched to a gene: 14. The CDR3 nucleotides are TGTGCCAGCAGCCCGCCTCCGGGACAGGGTACACCAAATGAGCAGTTCTTC. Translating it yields CASSPPPGQGTPNEQFF.

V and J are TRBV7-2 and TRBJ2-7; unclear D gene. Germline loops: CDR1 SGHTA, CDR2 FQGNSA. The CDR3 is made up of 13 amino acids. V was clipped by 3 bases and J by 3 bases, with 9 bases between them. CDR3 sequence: CASSFEALYEQYF. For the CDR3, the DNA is TGTGCCAGCAGCTTCGAGGCGCTCTACGAGCAGTACTTC.

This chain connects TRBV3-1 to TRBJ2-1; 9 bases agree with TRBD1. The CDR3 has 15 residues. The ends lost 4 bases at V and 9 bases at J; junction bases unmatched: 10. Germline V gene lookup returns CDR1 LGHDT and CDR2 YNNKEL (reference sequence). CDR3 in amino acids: CASSLGQGTSGEQFF. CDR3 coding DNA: TGTGCCAGCAGCCTAGGACAGGGGACCTCAGGTGAGCAGTTCTTC.

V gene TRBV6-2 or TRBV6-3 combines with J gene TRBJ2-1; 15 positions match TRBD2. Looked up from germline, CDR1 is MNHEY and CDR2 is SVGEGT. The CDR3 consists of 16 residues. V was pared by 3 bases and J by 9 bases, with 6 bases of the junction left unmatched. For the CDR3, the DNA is TGTGCCAGCAGTTATCCCCGGACTAGCGGGGGGGTTGAGCAGTTCTTC. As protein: CASSYPRTSGGVEQFF.

The CDR3 here is CASSSWGLPDTQYF. Written as DNA, the CDR3 is TGTGCCAGCAGTTCATGGGGGTTACCAGATACGCAGTATTTT. V is TRBV27 and J is TRBJ2-3, with D perhaps matching TRBD1 or TRBD2 (5 bases each). V gave up 4 bases and J gave up 4 bases, with 12 bases separating them. Germline V gene data show CDR1 as MNHEY and CDR2 as SMNVEV (reference sequence). CDR3 length: 14 amino acids.

The DNA for the CDR3 is TGTGCCAGCGCCCTACAGGGAGAGTTTGACGAGCAGTACTTC. Amino acid sequence: CASALQGEFDEQYF. This rearrangement joins TRBV12-3 or TRBV12-4 to TRBJ2-7, with TRBD1 as a possible D gene (6 bases). This CDR3 is built from 14 residues. V dropped 8 bases and J dropped 5 bases, with 19 bases sitting between them.

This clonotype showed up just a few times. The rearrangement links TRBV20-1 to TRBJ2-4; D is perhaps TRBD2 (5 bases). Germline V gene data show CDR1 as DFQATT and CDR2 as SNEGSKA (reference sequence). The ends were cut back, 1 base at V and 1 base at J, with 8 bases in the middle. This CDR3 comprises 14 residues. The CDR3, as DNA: TGCAGTGCTAGAGGCGGCGGGGCCAAAAACATTCAGTACTTC. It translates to CSARGGGAKNIQYF.

CDR3 nucleotide sequence: TGTGCCAGCAACACCCAGGGCTCGTCCCACGAGCAGTACTTC. Its translation: CASNTQGSSHEQYF. The rearrangement joins TRBV6-6 to TRBJ2-5; tentatively, D is TRBD1 (5 bases). Near its end, the DNA agrees better with TRBJ2-7, so the J call may be wrong. CDR1 MNHNY and CDR2 SVGAGI come from the germline V gene (reference sequence). This CDR3 region has 14 residues.

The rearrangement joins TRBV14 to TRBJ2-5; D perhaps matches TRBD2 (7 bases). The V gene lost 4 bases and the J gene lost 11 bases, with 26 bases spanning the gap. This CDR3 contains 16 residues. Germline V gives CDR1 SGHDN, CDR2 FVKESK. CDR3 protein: CASSPLGGRVDNEQYF. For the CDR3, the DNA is TGTGCCAGCAGCCCCCTGGGGGGGCGCGTTGACAATGAGCAGTACTTC.

CDR3 DNA: TGTGCCAGCAGCCTAGTAGGGAGGGGTCAGCCCCAGCATTTT. Amino acid sequence: CASSLVGRGQPQHF. J is TRBJ1-5 and V is TRBV12-3 or TRBV12-4, with TRBD1 as a possible D gene (5 bases). The CDR3 consists of 14 residues. Trimming left V 6 bases short and J 6 bases short, with 15 bases between.

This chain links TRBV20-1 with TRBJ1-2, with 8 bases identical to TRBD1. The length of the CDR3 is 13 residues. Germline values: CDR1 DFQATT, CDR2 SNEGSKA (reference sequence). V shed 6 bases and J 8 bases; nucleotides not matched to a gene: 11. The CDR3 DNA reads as TGCAGTGCCCAGCCGGACAGGGTCGGGGGCTACACCTTC. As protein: CSAQPDRVGGYTF.

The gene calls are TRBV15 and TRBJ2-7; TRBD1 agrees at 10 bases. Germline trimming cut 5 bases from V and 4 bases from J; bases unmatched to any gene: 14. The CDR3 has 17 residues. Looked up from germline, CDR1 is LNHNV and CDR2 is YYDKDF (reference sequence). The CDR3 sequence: CATSGNVPGQGTYEQYF. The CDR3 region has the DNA TGTGCCACCAGCGGGAACGTCCCGGGACAGGGGACTTACGAGCAGTACTTC.

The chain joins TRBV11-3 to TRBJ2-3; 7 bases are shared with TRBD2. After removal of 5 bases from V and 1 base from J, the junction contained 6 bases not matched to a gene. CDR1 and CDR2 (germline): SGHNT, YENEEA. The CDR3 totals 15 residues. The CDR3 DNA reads TGTGCCAGCAGCCCCATGGCGGGGGGCACAGATACGCAGTATTTT. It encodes CASSPMAGGTDTQYF.

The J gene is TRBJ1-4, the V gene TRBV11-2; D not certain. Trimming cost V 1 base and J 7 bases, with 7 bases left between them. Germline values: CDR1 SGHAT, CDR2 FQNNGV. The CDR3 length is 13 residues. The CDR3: CASSLVPGEKLFF. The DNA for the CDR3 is TGTGCCAGCAGCTTAGTTCCCGGTGAAAAACTGTTTTTT.